The 24 T cell receptor beta chains listed next were all sequenced from one sample in a study of T cell changes during pregnancy in multiple sclerosis. Assay: immunoSEQ multiplex PCR; the TCRdb copy retains only in-frame clones and omits some. This sample has around 29,000 clones, with just over 90% found just once. The starting material was CD8+ T cells from peripheral blood mononuclear cells, obtained before pregnancy. Receptors were obtained from a female donor with multiple sclerosis, enrolled in a pregnancy study.

The CDR3 here is CASSLAGVAGKFVGGYTF. CDR3 sequence (DNA): TGTGCCAGCAGCTTAGCAGGGGTAGCAGGGAAGTTCGTCGGTGGCTACACCTTC. The genes are TRBV5-7 and TRBJ1-2; D is possibly TRBD1 (6 bases). TRBV5-7 is an ORF for which the function is uncertain. The CDR3 is 18 amino acids. Trimming pared 2 bases from V and 7 bases from J, leaving 27 bases between.

The DNA for the CDR3 is TGTGCCAGCAGCCGGGGGCCCGAGCAGTACTTC. This codes for CASSRGPEQYF. V and J are TRBV14 and TRBJ2-7; a possible D gene is TRBD1 (6 bases). Germline CDR1 is SGHDN and CDR2 is FVKESK. V was shortened by 4 bases and J by 6 bases, with 7 bases between the two germline ends. The CDR3 has 11 residues.

The chain uses TRBV27 and TRBJ1-1; D is perhaps TRBD1 (6 bases). Trimming removed 8 bases from V and 0 bases from J, with 19 bases in between. Germline-derived CDR1 and CDR2 are MNHEY and SMNVEV (reference sequence). The CDR3 is 16 residues long. In DNA form, the CDR3 reads TGTGCCAGCCACAAGGCCAGGGGTACAATGAACACTGAAGCTTTCTTT. Amino acids: CASHKARGTMNTEAFF.

The genes are TRBV19 and TRBJ2-7; 12 bases are shared with TRBD2. The CDR3 is 15 amino acids. Trimming at V came to 5 bases and at J to 5 bases, leaving 7 bases not matched to a gene. Germline values: CDR1 LNHDA, CDR2 SQIVND (reference sequence). CDR3 coding DNA: TGTGCCAGTAGTGCTAGCGGGGGGGCCGTCGACGAGCAGTACTTC. Amino acid sequence: CASSASGGAVDEQYF.

This chain connects TRBV27 to TRBJ2-5; 7 bases fit TRBD2. CDR1 MNHEY and CDR2 SMNVEV come from the germline V gene (reference sequence). The CDR3 runs 16 residues. V gave up 5 bases and J gave up 5 bases; unmatched junction bases: 14. Written as DNA, the CDR3 is TGTGCCAGCAGTCCGTGGACTAGTGAGGATATGGAGACCCAGTACTTC. Its translation is CASSPWTSEDMETQYF.

The DNA of the CDR3 is TGTGCCAGCAGCTTAGTTCCCTCTCAGCGGAATGAGCAGTTCTTC. Protein product: CASSLVPSQRNEQFF. This rearrangement joins TRBV7-2 to TRBJ2-1, with D tentatively TRBD2 (5 bases). This CDR3 is built from 15 residues. CDR1 and CDR2 from the germline V gene are SGHTA and FQGNSA. Trimming pared 1 base from V and 7 bases from J, leaving 14 bases between.

This clone was seen only once. The gene calls are TRBV7-3 and TRBJ2-7; 11 positions match TRBD2. Germline V gene lookup returns CDR1 SGHTA and CDR2 FQGTGA. With 6 bases clipped from V and 3 bases from J, the junction kept 7 bases outside the gene matches. This CDR3 region has 15 residues. CDR3 coding DNA: TGTGCCAGCAGTCCTACTAGCGGGAGAGTCTACGAGCAGTACTTC. It specifies CASSPTSGRVYEQYF.

This chain links TRBV7-3 with TRBJ2-7; a weak D match, TRBD1 (5 bases). Germline V gene data show CDR1 as SGHTA and CDR2 as FQGTGA. This CDR3 is 14 amino acids long. V lost 5 bases and J 0 bases, leaving 11 bases between the germline ends. The CDR3 DNA is TGTGCCAGCAGCCCCGACAGCCACTCCTACGAGCAGTACTTC. Its translation: CASSPDSHSYEQYF.

The chain joins TRBV2 to TRBJ1-4; D is undetermined. In germline, CDR1 is SNHLY, CDR2 FYNNEI. This CDR3 contains 12 residues. V gave up 6 bases and J gave up 5 bases, with 7 bases separating them. This CDR3 reads CASRGRNEKLFF. CDR3 in DNA: TGTGCCAGCAGGGGGAGGAATGAAAAACTGTTTTTT.

The V gene is TRBV19, the J gene TRBJ2-1; TRBD2 matches at 7 bases. Germline trimming cut 10 bases from V and 6 bases from J; bases unmatched to any gene: 12. This CDR3 has 14 residues. The germline V gene has CDR1 LNHDA and CDR2 SQIVND (reference sequence). Here the CDR3 DNA reads TGTGCCATCGCATCCGGTGTAGCGGGCAATGAGCAGTTCTTC. It specifies CAIASGVAGNEQFF.

V usage is TRBV7-6 and J usage is TRBJ1-3; a possible D gene is TRBD1 (5 bases). V shed 4 bases and J shed 2 bases, with 12 bases lying between them. The CDR3 is made up of 15 amino acids. Germline CDR1 SGHVS, CDR2 FNYEAQ. The DNA for the CDR3 is TGTGCCAGCAGCTCAACTGGGGCACCTGGAAACACCATATATTTT. It specifies CASSSTGAPGNTIYF. Supplemented by reference TRBV7-6 and TRBJ1-3, the full variable domain reads GAGVSQSPRYKVTKRGQDVALRCDPISGHVSLYWYRQALGQGPEFLTYFNYEAQQDKSGLPNDRFSAERPEGSISTLTIQRTEQRDSAMYRCASSSTGAPGNTIYFGEGSWLTVV.

This chain links TRBV4-2 with TRBJ2-7, with a possible D match to TRBD2 (6 bases). The CDR3 is made up of 16 amino acids. In germline, CDR1 is LGHNA, CDR2 YNFKEQ. Deletions cut 4 bases from V and 0 bases from J, with 16 bases between. The CDR3, as DNA: TGTGCCAGCAGCCCAACGGGCGGGACGTACTCCTACGAGCAGTACTTC. Encoded protein: CASSPTGGTYSYEQYF.

The rearrangement joins TRBV2 to TRBJ2-1; possible D gene TRBD2, 6 bases. The germline V gene encodes CDR1 SNHLY and CDR2 FYNNEI. With 8 bases removed from V and 4 bases from J, the gap between germline ends came to 18 bases. There are 15 residues in the CDR3. CDR3 residues: CASRLGGSGYNEQFF. DNA for the CDR3: TGTGCCAGCCGCCTTGGGGGGAGTGGGTACAATGAGCAGTTCTTC.

V usage is TRBV7-8 and J usage is TRBJ2-2, with a tentative D call TRBD1 (5 bases). V lost 1 base, J lost 4 bases, and 10 bases lay in between. The germline CDR1 and CDR2 sequences are SGHVS and FQNEAQ. This CDR3 has 15 amino acids. For the CDR3, the DNA is TGTGCCAGCAGCTTAGGTCAGGGTCCCACCGGGGAGCTGTTTTTT. Residues: CASSLGQGPTGELFF.

The chain uses TRBV9 and TRBJ2-1; TRBD1 agrees at 8 bases. Germline trimming cut 4 bases from V and 9 bases from J; bases unmatched to any gene: 15. CDR3 length: 16 amino acids. Germline CDR1 SGDLS, CDR2 YYNGEE. The CDR3 DNA is TGTGCCAGCAGCCAAGGAGGACAGGGAAGGTCGGCTGAGCAGTTCTTC. Residues: CASSQGGQGRSAEQFF.

The chain joins TRBV28 to TRBJ2-7; unclear D gene. Germline loops: CDR1 MDHEN, CDR2 SYDVKM. Trimming pared 6 bases from V and 5 bases from J, leaving 8 bases between. The CDR3 length is 11 residues. CDR3 protein: CASSPRDEQYF. The CDR3 bases are TGTGCCAGCAGCCCCCGCGACGAGCAGTACTTC.

The genes are TRBV27 and TRBJ2-7; weak D call: TRBD2 (5 bases). V was clipped by 3 bases and J by 1 base, with 10 bases between them. The CDR3 runs 14 residues. The germline CDR1 and CDR2 sequences are MNHEY and SMNVEV (reference sequence). The CDR3 region is CASSFGGPSYEQYF. The CDR3 nucleotides are TGTGCCAGCAGTTTTGGAGGACCATCCTACGAGCAGTACTTC.

The genes are TRBV7-9 and TRBJ2-7; TRBD2 aligns across 11 bases. V shed 5 bases, J shed 2 bases, and the junction held 5 bases outside the gene matches. The length of the CDR3 is 15 residues. CDR1 SEHNR and CDR2 FQNEAQ come from the germline V gene (reference sequence). In nucleotides, the CDR3 is TGTGCCAGCAGCGAAACACTAGCGGGAGCCTACGAGCAGTACTTC. Translated: CASSETLAGAYEQYF.

The V gene is TRBV9, the J gene TRBJ2-1, with D unresolved. Trimming pared 0 bases from V and 2 bases from J, leaving 9 bases between. This CDR3 is built from 15 residues. Germline values: CDR1 SGDLS, CDR2 YYNGEE. As DNA, the CDR3 is TGTGCCAGCAGCGTAGGTGGAAGCGCCTACAATGAGCAGTTCTTC. It translates to CASSVGGSAYNEQFF.

The chain has TRBV27 and TRBJ2-2; possible D gene TRBD1, 6 bases. Trimming left V 7 bases short and J 7 bases short, with 19 bases between. This CDR3 contains 15 residues. Per the germline V gene, CDR1 is MNHEY and CDR2 is SMNVEV (reference sequence). The CDR3 region is CASTQRQGFDGELFF. The CDR3 DNA is TGTGCCAGCACCCAACGGCAGGGGTTCGACGGGGAGCTGTTTTTT.

The chain combines TRBV6-8 with TRBJ1-5; the D gene is possibly TRBD1 (6 bases). V was trimmed by 2 bases and J by 0 bases, leaving 14 bases between them. The CDR3 length is 17 residues. CDR1 MNHGY and CDR2 SAAAGT come from the germline V gene. The DNA of the CDR3 is TGTGCCAGCAGTTACCCCTGCAGGGGCCCTAGCAATCAGCCCCAGCATTTT. Its protein product is CASSYPCRGPSNQPQHF.

V is TRBV27 and J is TRBJ2-7; D might be TRBD2 (5 bases). The ends were cut back, 7 bases at V and 5 bases at J, with 15 bases in the middle. The V gene's germline CDR1 is MNHEY and CDR2 SMNVEV (reference sequence). CDR3 size: 13 residues. In nucleotides, the CDR3 is TGTGCCAGCACCCAGTTCGGGGAGAACGAGCAGTACTTC. As protein: CASTQFGENEQYF.

The chain has TRBV7-9 and TRBJ2-2; no reliable D call. Germline lookup yields CDR1 SEHNR and CDR2 FQNEAQ (reference sequence). This CDR3 is 17 amino acids long. The V gene lost 3 bases and the J gene lost 0 bases, with 14 bases spanning the gap. CDR3 loop: CASSLSLGQTNTGELFF. CDR3 nucleotide sequence: TGTGCCAGCAGCTTGAGCCTTGGGCAAACGAACACCGGGGAGCTGTTTTTT. Together with reference TRBV7-9 and TRBJ2-2, the CDR3 gives the full variable domain: DTGVSQNPRHKITKRGQNVTFRCDPISEHNRLYWYRQTLGQGPEFLTYFQNEAQLEKSRLLSDRFSAERPKGSFSTLEIQRTEQGDSAMYLCASSLSLGQTNTGELFFGEGSRLTVL.

The V and J genes are TRBV5-1 and TRBJ2-5; 8 bases match TRBD1. After removal of 4 bases from V and 3 bases from J, the junction contained 11 bases not matched to a gene. Germline assignment: CDR1 SGHRS and CDR2 YFSETQ. The CDR3 is made up of 16 amino acids. The CDR3 DNA is TGCGCCAGCAGCCCGAGGACAGGGTGGGAAGAAGAGACCCAGTACTTC. It translates to CASSPRTGWEEETQYF.